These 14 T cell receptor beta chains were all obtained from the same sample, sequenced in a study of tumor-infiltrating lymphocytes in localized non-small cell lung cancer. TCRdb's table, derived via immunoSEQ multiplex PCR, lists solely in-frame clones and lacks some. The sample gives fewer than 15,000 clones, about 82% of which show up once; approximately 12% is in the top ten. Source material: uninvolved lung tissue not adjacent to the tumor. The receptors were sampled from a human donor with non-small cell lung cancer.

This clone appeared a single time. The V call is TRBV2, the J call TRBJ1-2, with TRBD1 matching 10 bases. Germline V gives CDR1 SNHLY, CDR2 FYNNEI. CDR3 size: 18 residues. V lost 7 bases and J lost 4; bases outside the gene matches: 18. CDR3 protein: CASTISPVRDRGAYGYTF. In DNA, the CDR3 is TGTGCCAGCACCATTTCACCGGTCCGGGACAGGGGTGCCTATGGCTACACCTTC.

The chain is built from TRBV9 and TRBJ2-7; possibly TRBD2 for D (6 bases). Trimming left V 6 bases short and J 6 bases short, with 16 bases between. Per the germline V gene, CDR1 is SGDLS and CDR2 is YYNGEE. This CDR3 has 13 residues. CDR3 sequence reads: CASTSDDGGEQYF. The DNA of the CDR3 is TGTGCCAGCACCTCTGACGACGGGGGCGAGCAGTACTTC.

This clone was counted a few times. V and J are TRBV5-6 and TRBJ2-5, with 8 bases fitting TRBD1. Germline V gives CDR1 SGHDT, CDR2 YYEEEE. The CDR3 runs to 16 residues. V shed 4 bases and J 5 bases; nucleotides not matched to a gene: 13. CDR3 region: CASSPYRQGIRETQYF. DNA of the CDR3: TGTGCCAGCAGCCCCTACCGACAGGGGATCAGGGAGACCCAGTACTTC.

CDR3 in DNA: TGTGCCAGCAGCCCAACGGGGGATTACGAGCAGTACTTC. Translated: CASSPTGDYEQYF. J is TRBJ2-7 and V is TRBV25-1; maybe TRBD2 (6 bases). The V gene lost 6 bases and the J gene lost 4 bases, with 13 bases spanning the gap. Germline CDR1 MGHDK, CDR2 SYGVNS. This CDR3 has 13 amino acids.

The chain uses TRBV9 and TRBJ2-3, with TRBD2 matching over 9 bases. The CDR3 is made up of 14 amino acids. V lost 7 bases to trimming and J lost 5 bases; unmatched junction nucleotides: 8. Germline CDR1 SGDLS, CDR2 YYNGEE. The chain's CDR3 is CASRRGGAGDTQYF. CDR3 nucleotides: TGTGCCAGCCGGCGCGGGGGGGCAGGAGATACGCAGTATTTT.

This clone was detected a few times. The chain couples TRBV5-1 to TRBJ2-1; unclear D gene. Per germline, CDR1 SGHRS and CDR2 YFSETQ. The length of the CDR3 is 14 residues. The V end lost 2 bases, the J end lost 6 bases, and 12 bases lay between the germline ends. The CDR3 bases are TGCGCCAGCAGCTTTGTCATGGGCCCCAATGAGCAGTTCTTC. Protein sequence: CASSFVMGPNEQFF. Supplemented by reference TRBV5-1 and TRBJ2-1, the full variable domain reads KAGVTQTPRYLIKTRGQQVTLSCSPISGHRSVSWYQQTPGQGLQFLFEYFSETQRNKGNFPGRFSGRQFSNSRSEMNVSTLELGDSALYLCASSFVMGPNEQFFGPGTRLTVL.

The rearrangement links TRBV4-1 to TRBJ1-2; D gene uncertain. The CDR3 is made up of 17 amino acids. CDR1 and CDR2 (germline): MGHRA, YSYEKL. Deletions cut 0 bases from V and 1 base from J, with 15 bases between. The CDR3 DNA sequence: TGCGCCAGCAGCCAAGAGGTAGCCATAGTAGTTAACTATGGCTACACCTTC. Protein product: CASSQEVAIVVNYGYTF.

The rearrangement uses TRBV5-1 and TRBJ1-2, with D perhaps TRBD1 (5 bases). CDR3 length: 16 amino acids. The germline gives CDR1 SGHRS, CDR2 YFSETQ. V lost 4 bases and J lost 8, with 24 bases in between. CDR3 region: CASSLNTGRDRGGYTF. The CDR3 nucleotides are TGCGCCAGCAGCCTCAACACTGGACGGGACCGGGGAGGCTACACCTTC.

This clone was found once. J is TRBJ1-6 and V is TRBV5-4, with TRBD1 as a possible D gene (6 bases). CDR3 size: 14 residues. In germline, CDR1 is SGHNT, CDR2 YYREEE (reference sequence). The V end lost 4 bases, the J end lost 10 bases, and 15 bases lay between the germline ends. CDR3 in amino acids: CASSRGGYDSPLHF. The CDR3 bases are TGTGCCAGCAGCCGAGGGGGGTATGACTCACCCCTCCACTTT.

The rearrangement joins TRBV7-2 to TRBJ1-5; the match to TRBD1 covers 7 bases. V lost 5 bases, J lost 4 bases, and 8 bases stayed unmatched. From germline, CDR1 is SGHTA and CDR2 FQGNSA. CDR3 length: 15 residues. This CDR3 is CASSPHSGGNQPQHF. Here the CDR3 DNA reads TGTGCCAGCAGCCCCCACTCAGGGGGAAATCAGCCCCAGCATTTT.

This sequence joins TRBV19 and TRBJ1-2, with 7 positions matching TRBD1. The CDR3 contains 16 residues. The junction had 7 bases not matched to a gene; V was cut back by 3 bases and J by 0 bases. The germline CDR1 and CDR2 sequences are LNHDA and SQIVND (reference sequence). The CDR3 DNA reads TGTGCCAGTAGTATCGTACAGGGGACCTCTAACTATGGCTACACCTTC. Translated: CASSIVQGTSNYGYTF.

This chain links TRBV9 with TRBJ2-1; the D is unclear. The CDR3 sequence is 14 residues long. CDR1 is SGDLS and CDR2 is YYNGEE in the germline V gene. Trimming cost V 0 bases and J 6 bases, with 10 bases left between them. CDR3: CASSVGWDGNEQFF. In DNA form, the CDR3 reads TGTGCCAGCAGCGTAGGATGGGATGGCAATGAGCAGTTCTTC.

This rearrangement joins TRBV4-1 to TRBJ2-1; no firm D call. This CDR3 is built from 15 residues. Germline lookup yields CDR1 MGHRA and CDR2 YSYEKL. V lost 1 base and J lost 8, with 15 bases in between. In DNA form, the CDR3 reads TGCGCCAGCAGCCAAGGGATTAATTTTGGCGATGAGCAGTTCTTC. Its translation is CASSQGINFGDEQFF.

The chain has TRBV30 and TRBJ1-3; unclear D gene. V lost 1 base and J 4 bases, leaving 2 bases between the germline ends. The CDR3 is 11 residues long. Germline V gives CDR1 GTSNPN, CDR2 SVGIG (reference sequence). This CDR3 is CAWSEGNTIYF. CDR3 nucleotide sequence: TGTGCCTGGAGTGAGGGAAACACCATATATTTT.